This T cell receptor (beta chain) was captured in a study of cytomegalovirus exposure and HLA in healthy donors (dated by TCRdb to the late 2010s). The study in broad terms: An earlier analysis of some 600 of the donors reported 276 Gb of sequence data and 117 million unique TCR beta sequences obtained from 180 million or so T cells. Approximately 300 gigabases of sequencing data and around 88 million unique TCR sequences made up an early release that covered approximately 650 HLA-typed donors. The genetic ancestry cluster associated with self-reported Caucasian donors included over 65% of the roughly 400 genotyped donors. The study aimed to test whether cataloging public T cell receptors could reveal signatures of past pathogen exposure. Using immunosequencing, the study profiled T cell repertoires from 500 to 800 subjects and related those repertoires to cytomegalovirus serostatus. Besides the first cohort of roughly 700 subjects, a separate validation cohort made up of over 100 different subjects was used. To predict cytomegalovirus infection status, the study brought together high-throughput TCR immunosequencing, statistical association of individual TCRs with disease status, and machine learning. In a later analysis, previously published TCR beta repertoires from about 640 donors were re-analyzed and high-resolution HLA genotyping was added so that TCR occurrence patterns could be studied. In the later analysis, no new phenotypic data were used to find candidate immune exposures; instead, reliance was placed on TCR beta sequences and their occurrence across donors. In an earlier analysis of a few hundred of the donors, high-throughput TCR beta sequencing was used to judge whether each TCR beta V gene segment behaved as functional or pseudogenic. Donor age, sex, ethnicity and CMV serostatus were compiled together with the repertoire data. Genome-wide SNP genotypes for about 55% of the roughly 670 donors were used in a later genetic analysis, which treated that subset as a discovery cohort. Every discovery cohort repertoire had been produced on one sequencing platform. HLA typing covered class I and class II loci at four-digit resolution. Typing coverage differed by locus: A, B, C, DRB1 and DQB1 were typed in about 629-630 donors, DQA1 in 500 to 550, DPA1 in some 610, and DPB1 in around 440. A handful of DR-DQ haplotypes were treated as single units for association and clustering because of strong linkage in the cohort. Across about 380 genotyped donors of the cohort, an average of about 240,000 unique TCR beta nucleotide sequences per donor were sequenced, and around 20% of those sequences were non-productive.

The cohort was made up of approximately 670 healthy bone marrow donors. All cohort members were sampled while nominally healthy, although unrecorded immune exposures were likely present. The donor was CMV seropositive and belonged to the group of 250 to 350 seropositive cohort members. A peripheral blood sample was collected from each donor, and TCR beta sequencing was performed on peripheral blood mononuclear cells. The Qiagen DNeasy Blood Extraction Kit was used to extract genomic DNA from the blood cell samples. Study-wide findings and limitations: Some IMGT-functional V segments, including TRBV6-2 and TRBV6-3, could not be distinguished by the 87-base-pair reads and were therefore excluded. A group of highly shared sequence variants was considered likely to be a technical artifact of the sequencing pipeline. Several of the top co-occurrence clusters appeared to be linked to parvovirus B19, influenza, CMV and Epstein-Barr virus, according to a later analysis. Compared with equally common non-associated chains, HLA-associated TCR beta chains in a later analysis were more clonally expanded and had lower generation probabilities. The cohort was sequenced for TCR beta chains only, and without alpha or paired-chain data the features that could be detected were limited. Linkage disequilibrium might explain the correlated functional status among segregating V segments, but an unknown experimental factor could not be excluded. When HLA alleles, especially DR and DQ, strongly co-occurred, attributing TCR associations to individual alleles was difficult. The authors suggested that the approach could potentially be extended to other disease states and immunological phenotypes. In vitro tests confirmed that a few of the cytomegalovirus-associated TCR beta chains recognize cytomegalovirus antigens. In a later analysis, some 18,000 TCR beta sequences were associated with specific HLA alleles at a false discovery rate of 0.05. In an earlier analysis of 450 to 750 of the donors, most TCR beta V segments appeared in productive rearrangements about 90% or about 30% of the time, broadly matching IMGT annotations. Most CMV-associated TCR beta chains appeared to be HLA-restricted in a later analysis, and the HLA associations seemed to be driven largely by CMV exposure. In a later genetic analysis, a missense DCLRE1C variant was associated with V-gene and J-gene trimming of TCR beta chains, and the association was replicated in an independent cohort. The classifier was reported to diagnose cytomegalovirus status with high specificity and sensitivity in both the original cohort and the validation cohort. Because HLA typing was missing for some donors at each locus, association tests included only the typed subset. Roughly 17 rarely observed V segments, including chromosome 9 orphons, were excluded from the earlier analysis of some 590 of the donors because counts were too low. For the cohort, immune exposure information was limited to CMV serostatus. A further reported finding was that TCR beta sequences accurately predicted the HLA-A and HLA-B alleles for most subjects in the first cohort. In a later analysis, the rate of TCR association differed among HLA loci, with DRB1 alleles having the most associated TCRs and HLA-C alleles having the fewest. Most TCR sequences were seen in very few donors, while some public TCRs were found in many individuals. The study listed 164 TCR beta chains as associated with cytomegalovirus. According to a later genetic analysis, donors in an Asian-associated ancestry cluster had fewer N-insertions in productive TCRs than the roughly 700-donor mean. Presence/absence analyses assumed roughly uniform sequencing depth across donors, an assumption that may not hold.

The method behind the library was the immunoSEQ multiplex PCR assay. For the multiplex PCR, a mixture combining 60 forward primers for TCR Vbeta segments and 13 reverse primers for TCR Jbeta segments was used. The CDR3 region of rearranged TCR beta genes was amplified from genomic DNA by a multiplex PCR assay. The Illumina HiSeq System was used to sequence the amplified TCR beta libraries as 87-base-pair reads. On the study's bioinformatics: A later analysis counted about 76 million unique TCR beta chains across the 666 repertoires, and some 11 million of these chains were shared by at least two donors. A nearest-neighbor algorithm error-corrected the raw reads and collapsed the reads into unique sequences, merging closely related sequences to remove PCR and sequencing errors. To assign V, D and J gene segments, CDR3 sequences were aligned to IMGT reference sequences. For a sequence to be retained, at least a six-nucleotide match to both a V gene segment and a J gene segment was required. Rearrangements were called productive when the CDR3 lacked stop codons and stayed in frame with V and J; all others were non-productive. CDR3 was defined according to IMGT convention as the region running from the second conserved V-encoded cysteine to the conserved J-encoded phenylalanine. Sequences without an unambiguous match to a single V gene segment were excluded from the earlier analysis of about 600 of the donors. In an earlier analysis of about 590 of the donors, a V segment was called functional when productive rearrangements were above 56.7%, and segregating when the standard deviation between donors exceeded 5%. A statistical classification framework was built for diagnosing cytomegalovirus status from the catalog of TCR beta chain sequences. In a later analysis, V and J genes were assigned by comparing TCR nucleotide sequences against IMGT/GENE-DB human TR gene sequences. The TCRdist pipeline was used in a later analysis to assign CDR3 sequences and most-parsimonious VDJ recombination scenarios. In a later analysis, each TCR beta chain was defined by its CDR3 amino acid sequence together with its V-gene family, and reads lacking a unique V-gene family were excluded. To address suspected cross-contamination and a sequencing artifact, a later analysis removed 592 highly shared, low-generation-probability nucleotide sequences. For each public chain, a later analysis derived a clonal expansion index from normalized ranks of inferred template counts within each repertoire. A later analysis computed generation probabilities with a VDJ recombination model fitted to out-of-frame rearrangements, and checked the results against IGoR. In a later analysis, TCR-TCR, TCR-HLA and TCR-CMV co-occurrence was scored with hypergeometric tests, and a repertoire-size bias correction was applied to TCR pairs. In a later analysis, false discovery rates were estimated by permuting HLA or CMV assignments 20 times. In a later analysis, co-occurring TCRs were grouped using DBSCAN, and TCRdist sequence similarity was added for clustering within HLA-allele-positive subsets. For co-occurrence clustering, repertoires with fewer than 30,000 or more than 120,000 public chains were excluded, along with about five repertoires with anomalous nucleotide sharing. The table comes from immuneACCESS by way of TCRdb, which keeps in-frame sequences with V and J called. Part of the clones is missing from these tables; in studies checked, under half for an unresolved V gene and the rest for unknown reasons. V, J and clone size are taken as reported in that table, and D and trimming were inferred from the DNA itself. Across this sample there are 100,000 to 120,000 clones, with over 60% seen only once. About 8.3% of the sample goes to the ten largest clones.

Its CDR3 holds 15 amino acids, cysteine through phenylalanine. The CDR3 DNA has 45 bases and is translated from base 1. Looking up the germline V gene (reference sequence) yields CDR1 SEHNR and CDR2 FQNEAQ. Unmatched junction bases come to 5, with V trimmed by 3 bases and J by 5 bases. Remarks on this clone: No antigen is known for it. No clone much larger than this one lies a single base away; base qualities are absent.

What was sequenced was PBMCs. The receptor comes from a man aged 18 to 29 in good health and CMV-seropositive. The rearrangement combines TRBV7-9 with TRBJ2-2; 8 bases in between match TRBD1. The CDR3 protein: CASSLGRGLTGELFF. The DNA sequence reads TGTGCCAGCAGCTTGGGCAGGGGGCTTACCGGGGAGCTGTTTTTT.